Shown below are 3 T cell receptor beta chains from a single sample sequenced in a study of cytomegalovirus exposure and HLA in healthy donors. This PCR relied on a set of 60 Vbeta primers and 13 Jbeta primers. Clones were sequenced by immunoSEQ multiplex PCR, and TCRdb holds only the in-frame ones, with some missing. Seen here are some 150,000 clones, around 80% observed once, and the top ten hold approximately 7%. The material sequenced was PBMCs. These TCRs come from a man in his forties in good health and CMV-seropositive.

The CDR3, as DNA: TGCGCCAGCAGCCAAGAATTTCCGGACAGGGTCTACGAGCAGTACTTC. Protein sequence: CASSQEFPDRVYEQYF. The gene calls are TRBV4-1 and TRBJ2-7, with TRBD1 identical over 8 bases. The CDR3 length is 16 residues. With 0 bases clipped from V and 3 bases from J, the junction kept 7 bases outside the gene matches. Looked up from germline, CDR1 is MGHRA and CDR2 is YSYEKL.

V and J are TRBV19 and TRBJ1-5; no reliable D call. This CDR3 comprises 13 residues. Germline CDR1 reads LNHDA; CDR2 reads SQIVND (reference sequence). The V and J ends lost 4 bases and 5 bases respectively, with 9 bases between them. CDR3 region: CASSTTVYQPQHF. The CDR3 DNA reads as TGTGCCAGTAGTACCACAGTTTATCAGCCCCAGCATTTT.

The chain combines TRBV19 with TRBJ1-2; TRBD1 agrees at 7 bases. This CDR3 is built from 14 residues. CDR1 is LNHDA, CDR2 SQIVND, per germline (reference sequence). Trimming at V came to 6 bases and at J to 4 bases, leaving 8 bases not matched to a gene. The CDR3 DNA sequence: TGTGCCAGTAGCCGACAGGGATTGGCCTATGGCTACACCTTC. It codes for CASSRQGLAYGYTF.